Reported below is one TCR beta chain. What it recognizes is unknown. The table came from immunoSEQ multiplex PCR; TCRdb's copy has only in-frame clones and leaves some out. The data hold about 34,000 clones, with 93% observed a single time. Indicated time point: new active TB diagnosis, blood taken before or within 7 days of starting treatment. This entry comes from a study of T cells in tuberculosis. Study at large: CD1B tetramers identified T cells specific for mycobacterial lipid GMM. This South African cohort compared adolescents with or without latent tuberculosis against adults with active tuberculosis. Overall study findings and caveats: Smaller distances to GMM-specific TCRs suggested their expansion in active tuberculosis. Shorter CDR3-alpha in active tuberculosis partly drove smaller distances.

V lost 3 bases to trimming and J lost 2 bases, with 13 bases between them. CDR1 is MNHEY, CDR2 SMNVEV, per germline (reference sequence). The CDR3 has 15 residues. The sequences come from PBMCs, collected at tuberculosis diagnosis. The clonotype comes from an adult with tuberculosis. The rearrangement uses TRBV27 and TRBJ1-2; D remains unclear. Here the CDR3 reads CASSFAGEWNYGYTF. The DNA for the CDR3 is TGTGCCAGCAGTTTCGCCGGGGAATGGAACTATGGCTACACCTTC.